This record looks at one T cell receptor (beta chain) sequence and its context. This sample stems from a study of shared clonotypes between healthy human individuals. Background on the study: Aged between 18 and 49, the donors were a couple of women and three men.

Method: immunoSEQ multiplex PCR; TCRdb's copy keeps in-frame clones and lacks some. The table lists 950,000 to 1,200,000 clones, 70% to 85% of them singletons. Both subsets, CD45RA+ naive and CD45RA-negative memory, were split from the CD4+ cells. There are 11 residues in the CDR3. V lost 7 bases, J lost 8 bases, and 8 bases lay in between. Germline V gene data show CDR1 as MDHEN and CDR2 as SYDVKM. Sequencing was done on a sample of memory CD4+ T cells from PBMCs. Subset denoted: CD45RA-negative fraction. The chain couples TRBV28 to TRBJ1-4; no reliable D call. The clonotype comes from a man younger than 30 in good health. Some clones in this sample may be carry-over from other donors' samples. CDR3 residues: CASTRGEKLFF. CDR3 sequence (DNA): TGTGCCAGCACACGAGGAGAAAAACTGTTTTTT.